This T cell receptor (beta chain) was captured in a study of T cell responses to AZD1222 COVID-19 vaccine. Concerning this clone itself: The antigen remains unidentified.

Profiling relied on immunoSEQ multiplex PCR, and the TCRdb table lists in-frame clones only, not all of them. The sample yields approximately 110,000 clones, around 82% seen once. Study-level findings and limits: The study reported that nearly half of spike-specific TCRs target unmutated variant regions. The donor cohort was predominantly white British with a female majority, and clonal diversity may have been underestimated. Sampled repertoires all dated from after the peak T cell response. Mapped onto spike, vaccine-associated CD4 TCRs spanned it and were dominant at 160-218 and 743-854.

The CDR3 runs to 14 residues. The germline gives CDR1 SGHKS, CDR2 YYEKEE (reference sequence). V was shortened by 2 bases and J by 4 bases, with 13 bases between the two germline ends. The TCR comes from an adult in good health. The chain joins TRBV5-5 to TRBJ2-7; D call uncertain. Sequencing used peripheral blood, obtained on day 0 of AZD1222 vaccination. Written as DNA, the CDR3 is TGTGCCAGCAGCTTTGGCGGTCCGGCTTACGAGCAGTACTTC. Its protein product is CASSFGGPAYEQYF.